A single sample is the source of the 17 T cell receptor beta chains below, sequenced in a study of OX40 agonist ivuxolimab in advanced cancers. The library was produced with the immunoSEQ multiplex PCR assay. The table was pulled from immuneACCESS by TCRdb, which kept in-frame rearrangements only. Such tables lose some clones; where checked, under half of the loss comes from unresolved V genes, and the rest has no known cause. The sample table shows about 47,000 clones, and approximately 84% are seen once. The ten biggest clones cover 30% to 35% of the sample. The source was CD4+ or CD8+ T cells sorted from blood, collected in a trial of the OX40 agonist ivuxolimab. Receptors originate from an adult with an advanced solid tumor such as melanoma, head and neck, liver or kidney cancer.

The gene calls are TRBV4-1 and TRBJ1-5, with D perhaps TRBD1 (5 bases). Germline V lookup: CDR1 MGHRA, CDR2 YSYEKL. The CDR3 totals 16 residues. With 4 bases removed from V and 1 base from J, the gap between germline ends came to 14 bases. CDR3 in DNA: TGCGCCAGCAGCCTACAGACAGAAACGAGCAATCAGCCCCAGCATTTT. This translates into CASSLQTETSNQPQHF.

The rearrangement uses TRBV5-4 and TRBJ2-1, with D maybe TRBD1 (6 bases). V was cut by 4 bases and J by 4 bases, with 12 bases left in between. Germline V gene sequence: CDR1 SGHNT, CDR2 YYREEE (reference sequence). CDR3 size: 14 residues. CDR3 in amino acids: CASSGGTTYNEQFF. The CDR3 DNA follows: TGTGCCAGCAGCGGTGGGACAACTTACAATGAGCAGTTCTTC.

This chain's CDR3 is CASSLGEGYEQYF. The CDR3 nucleotides are TGTGCCAGCAGCTTGGGGGAGGGGTACGAGCAGTACTTC. The chain links TRBV7-2 to TRBJ2-5; 7 positions match TRBD2. The better agreement between TRBJ2-7 and the DNA end casts doubt on the J call. CDR3 length: 13 residues. Germline V gene lookup returns CDR1 SGHTA and CDR2 FQGNSA.

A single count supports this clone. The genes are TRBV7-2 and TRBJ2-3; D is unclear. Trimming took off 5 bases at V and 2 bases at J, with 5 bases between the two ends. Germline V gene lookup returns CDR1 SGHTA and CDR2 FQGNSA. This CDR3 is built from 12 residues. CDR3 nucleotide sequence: TGTGCCAGCAGCAGTCTCACAGATACGCAGTATTTT. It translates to CASSSLTDTQYF.

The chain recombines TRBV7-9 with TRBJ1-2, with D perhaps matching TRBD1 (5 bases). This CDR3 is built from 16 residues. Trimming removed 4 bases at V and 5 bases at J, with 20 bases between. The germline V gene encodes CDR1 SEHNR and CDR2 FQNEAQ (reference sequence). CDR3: CASSSGRDSGRYGYTF. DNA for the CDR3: TGTGCCAGCAGCTCGGGGCGGGACTCGGGACGGTATGGCTACACCTTC.

CDR3 DNA: TGTGCCAGCAGCTTAAAGAGGAACACTGAAGCTTTCTTT. Encoded protein: CASSLKRNTEAFF. The rearrangement links TRBV11-2 to TRBJ1-1; no clear D gene. The CDR3 is made up of 13 amino acids. Trimming cost V 2 bases and J 1 base, with 5 bases left between them. CDR1 is SGHAT, CDR2 FQNNGV, per germline.

The CDR3 region has the DNA TGTGCCAGCAGCTCAACAGTCTACGAGCAGTACTTC. Translation: CASSSTVYEQYF. V is TRBV5-5 and J is TRBJ2-7; D unclear. Germline V gives CDR1 SGHKS, CDR2 YYEKEE (reference sequence). The CDR3 consists of 12 residues. V lost 3 bases and J 3 bases, leaving 7 bases between the germline ends.

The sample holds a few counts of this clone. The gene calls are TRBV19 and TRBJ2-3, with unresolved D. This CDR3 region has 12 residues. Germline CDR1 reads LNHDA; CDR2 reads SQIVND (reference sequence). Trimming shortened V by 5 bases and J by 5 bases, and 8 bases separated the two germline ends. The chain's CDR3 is CASSEVRDTQYF. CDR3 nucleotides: TGTGCCAGTAGTGAAGTGAGAGATACGCAGTATTTT.

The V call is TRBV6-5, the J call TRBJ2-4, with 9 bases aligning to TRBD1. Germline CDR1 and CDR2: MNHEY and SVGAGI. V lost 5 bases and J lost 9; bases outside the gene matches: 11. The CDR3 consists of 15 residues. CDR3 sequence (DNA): TGTGCCAGCAGTCCCCCCGGGACAGGGAAGGGCATTCAGTACTTC. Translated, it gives CASSPPGTGKGIQYF.

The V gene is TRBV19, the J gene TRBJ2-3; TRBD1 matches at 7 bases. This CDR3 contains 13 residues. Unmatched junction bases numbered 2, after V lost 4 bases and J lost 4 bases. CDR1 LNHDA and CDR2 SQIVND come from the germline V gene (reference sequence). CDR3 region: CASSRTGSDTQYF. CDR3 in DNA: TGTGCCAGTAGTAGGACAGGATCAGATACGCAGTATTTT.

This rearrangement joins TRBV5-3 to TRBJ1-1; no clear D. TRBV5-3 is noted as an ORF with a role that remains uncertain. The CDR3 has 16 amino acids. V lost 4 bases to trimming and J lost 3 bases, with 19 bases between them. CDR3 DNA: TGTGCCAGAAGCACGCATGGCGGGGAATTGGACACTGAAGCTTTCTTT. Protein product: CARSTHGGELDTEAFF.

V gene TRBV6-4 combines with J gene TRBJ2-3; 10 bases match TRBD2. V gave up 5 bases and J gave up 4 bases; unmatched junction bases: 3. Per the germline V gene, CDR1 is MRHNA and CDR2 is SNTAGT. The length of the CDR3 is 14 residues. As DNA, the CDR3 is TGTGCCAGCAGTAGCGGGAGGGCCTCAGATACGCAGTATTTT. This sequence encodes CASSSGRASDTQYF.

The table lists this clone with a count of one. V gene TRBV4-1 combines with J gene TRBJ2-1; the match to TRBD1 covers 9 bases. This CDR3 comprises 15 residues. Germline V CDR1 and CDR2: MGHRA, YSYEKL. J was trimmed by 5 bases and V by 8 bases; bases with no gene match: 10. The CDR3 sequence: CASGSPGQGNNEQFF. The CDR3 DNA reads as TGCGCCAGCGGATCTCCGGGACAGGGTAACAATGAGCAGTTCTTC.

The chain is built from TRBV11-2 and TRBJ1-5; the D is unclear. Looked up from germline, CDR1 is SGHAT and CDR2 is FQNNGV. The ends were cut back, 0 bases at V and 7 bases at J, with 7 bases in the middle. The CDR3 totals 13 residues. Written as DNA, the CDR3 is TGTGCCAGCAGCTTAGAGGCAGGCCAGCCCCAGCATTTT. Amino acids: CASSLEAGQPQHF. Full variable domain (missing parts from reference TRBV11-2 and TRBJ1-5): EAGVAQSPRYKIIEKRQSVAFWCNPISGHATLYWYQQILGQGPKLLIQFQNNGVVDDSQLPKDRFSAERLKGVDSTLKIQPAKLEDSAVYLCASSLEAGQPQHFGDGTRLSIL.

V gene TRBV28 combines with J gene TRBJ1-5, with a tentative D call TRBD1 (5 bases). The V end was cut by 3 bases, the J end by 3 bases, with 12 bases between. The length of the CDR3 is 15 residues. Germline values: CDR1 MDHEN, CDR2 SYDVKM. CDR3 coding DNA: TGTGCCAGCAGTTTGGCAGGGAGGGTCAATCAGCCCCAGCATTTT. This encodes CASSLAGRVNQPQHF.

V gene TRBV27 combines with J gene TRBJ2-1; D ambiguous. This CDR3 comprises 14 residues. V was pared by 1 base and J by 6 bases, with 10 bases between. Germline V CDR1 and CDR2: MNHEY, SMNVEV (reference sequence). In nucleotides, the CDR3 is TGTGCCAGCAGTTTATTTTCCCCGGGCAATGAGCAGTTCTTC. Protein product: CASSLFSPGNEQFF.

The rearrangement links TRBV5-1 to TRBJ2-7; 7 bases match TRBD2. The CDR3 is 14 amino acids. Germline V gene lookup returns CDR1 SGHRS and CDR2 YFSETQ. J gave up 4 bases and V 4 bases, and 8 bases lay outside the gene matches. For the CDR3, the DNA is TGCGCCAGCAGCGGCGACCGGGGAGGGTACGAGCAGTACTTC. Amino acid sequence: CASSGDRGGYEQYF.